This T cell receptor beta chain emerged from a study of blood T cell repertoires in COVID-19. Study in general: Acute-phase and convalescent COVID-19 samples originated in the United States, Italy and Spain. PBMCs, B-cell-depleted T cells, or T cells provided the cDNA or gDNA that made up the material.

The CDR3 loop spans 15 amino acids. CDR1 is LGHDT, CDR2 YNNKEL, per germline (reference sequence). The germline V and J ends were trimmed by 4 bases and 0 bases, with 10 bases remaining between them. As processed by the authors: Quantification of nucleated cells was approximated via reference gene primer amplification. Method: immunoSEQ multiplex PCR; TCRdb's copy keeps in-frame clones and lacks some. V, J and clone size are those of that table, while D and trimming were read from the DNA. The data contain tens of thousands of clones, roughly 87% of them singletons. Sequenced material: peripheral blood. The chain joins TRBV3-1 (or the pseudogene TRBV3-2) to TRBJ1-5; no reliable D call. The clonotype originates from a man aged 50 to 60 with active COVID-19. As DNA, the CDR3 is TGTGCCAGCAGCCGAAGACGGGATAGCAATCAGCCCCAGCATTTT. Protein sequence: CASSRRRDSNQPQHF.